These 15 T cell receptor beta chains were all obtained from the same sample, sequenced in a study of T-cell reconstitution after alpha-beta-depleted transplantation in children (dated by TCRdb to 2016 to 2018). Library construction relied on PCR. The run used an Illumina HiSeq 2500. TCR library preparation used molecular barcoding, with unique molecular identifiers applied to normalize quantification of the TCRbeta repertoire. TCRdb reworked the public reads: Q25 trimming with fastp, MiXCR clone assembly, productive beta chains retained. Each entry merges the rows of one CDR3 protein and shows their most common DNA and genes. The sample includes around 490,000 distinct CDR3 sequences, with about 10% observed a single time. Around 15% of the sample lies in the top ten. In light of the paper, this sample's treatment or condition label describes: allogeneic hematopoietic cell transplantation with graft depleted of TCRalphabeta T cells and CD19 B cells.

The input for sequencing was PBMCs, mostly from graft donor cells, taken 180 days after TCRalphabeta/CD19-depleted stem cell transplant. These receptors all stem from a female patient aged 2-9 years who had a stem cell transplant for aplastic anemia, so the T cells may come from the graft donor.

The table lists this clonotype with a few counts. The V gene is TRBV6-2 or TRBV6-3, the J gene TRBJ1-2, with 9 positions matching TRBD1. V trimming: 5 bases; J trimming: 2 bases; junction bases outside the gene matches: 6. CDR3 length: 15 amino acids. In germline, CDR1 is MNHEY, CDR2 SVGEGT. The CDR3 reads CASSAPGQGNYGYTF. Written as DNA, the CDR3 is TGTGCCAGCAGTGCACCGGGACAGGGAAACTATGGCTACACCTTC.

This clonotype was found a few times. The chain couples TRBV12-3 or TRBV12-4 to TRBJ1-6; D ambiguous. This CDR3 is built from 12 residues. V lost 7 bases and J 10 bases, leaving 11 bases between the germline ends. The DNA for the CDR3 is TGTGCCAGCACGGGGTTGAGGTCACCCCTCCACTTT. It translates to CASTGLRSPLHF.

This sequence joins TRBV24-1 and TRBJ2-5, with D possibly being TRBD2 (6 bases). The CDR3 covers 21 residues. Germline CDR1 is KGHDR and CDR2 is SFDVKD. V lost 0 bases, J lost 1 base, and 26 bases lay in between. CDR3 coding DNA: TGTGCCACCAGTGATTTGCCCGCGACGTCGGGAGAGGTACCTTTCCAAGAGACCCAGTACTTC. Translated, it gives CATSDLPATSGEVPFQETQYF.

This clonotype was detected only a few times. The chain is built from TRBV5-5 and TRBJ2-5; the D gene could be TRBD1 or TRBD2 (5 bases each). CDR1 is SGHKS and CDR2 is YYEKEE in the germline V gene (reference sequence). The CDR3 extends over 15 amino acids. V was shortened by 4 bases and J by 4 bases, with 17 bases between the two germline ends. The CDR3 DNA sequence: TGTGCCAGCAGCATCTACGAGGGGCCGCCAGAGACCCAGTACTTC. Protein product: CASSIYEGPPETQYF. Drawing the rest from reference TRBV5-5 and TRBJ2-5, the complete variable domain is DAGVTQSPTHLIKTRGQQVTLRCSPISGHKSVSWYQQVLGQGPQFIFQYYEKEERGRGNFPDRFSARQFPNYSSELNVNALLLGDSALYLCASSIYEGPPETQYFGPGTRLLVL.

Of note for this clonotype: With a much larger clone just one base away, this may be a read error. This chain links TRBV5-6 with TRBJ2-6; TRBD1 is a possible D gene (5 bases). In germline, CDR1 is SGHDT, CDR2 YYEEEE. The CDR3 sequence is 16 residues long. This CDR3 is CASSATRMDGANGLTF. Here the CDR3 DNA reads TGTGCCAGCAGCGCAACCAGGATGGATGGGGCCAACGGCCTGACTTTC.

The chain employs TRBV28 and TRBJ2-4, with D possibly being TRBD1 or TRBD2 (6 bases each). Germline CDR1 reads MDHEN; CDR2 reads SYDVKM. V was trimmed by 3 bases and J by 0 bases, leaving 9 bases between them. The CDR3 has 15 amino acids. The CDR3 reads CASSLGGKAKNIQYF. CDR3 bases: TGTGCCAGCAGTTTGGGGGGCAAAGCCAAAAACATTCAGTACTTC.

The CDR3 spells CASSLTGILYTGELFF. For the CDR3, the DNA is TGTGCCAGCAGCTTAACGGGGATCTTATACACCGGGGAGCTGTTTTTT. V and J are TRBV7-3 and TRBJ2-2; D is undetermined. V lost 0 bases and J 3 bases, leaving 11 bases between the germline ends. CDR3 length: 16 amino acids. The germline V gene has CDR1 SGHTA and CDR2 FQGTGA.

The chain has TRBV11-2 and TRBJ1-2; D gene uncertain. This CDR3 is built from 13 residues. The V gene's germline CDR1 is SGHAT and CDR2 FQNNGV. V was shortened by 3 bases and J by 4 bases, with 9 bases between the two germline ends. The CDR3 spells CASSLLSGYGYTF. The CDR3 coding sequence is TGTGCCAGCAGCTTGCTCTCGGGCTATGGCTACACCTTC.

This clonotype came up a few times. The chain couples TRBV29-1 to TRBJ1-1; perhaps TRBD1 as D (6 bases). Looked up from germline, CDR1 is SQVTM and CDR2 is ANQGSEA. Trimming removed 2 bases from V and 5 bases from J, with 18 bases in between. The CDR3 runs to 15 residues. CDR3 loop: CSVENRGRGGTEAFF. The CDR3 DNA reads as TGCAGCGTTGAAAATCGGGGCAGGGGTGGAACTGAAGCTTTCTTT. Full variable domain (outside the CDR3, taken from reference TRBV29-1 and TRBJ1-1): SAVISQKPSRDICQRGTSLTIQCQVDSQVTMMFWYRQQPGQSLTLIATANQGSEATYESGFVIDKFPISRPNLTFSTLTVSNMSPEDSSIYLCSVENRGRGGTEAFFGQGTRLTVV.

The chain links TRBV5-1 to TRBJ2-2; D not certain. The CDR3 has 13 residues. CDR1 SGHRS and CDR2 YFSETQ come from the germline V gene. Trimming took off 4 bases at V and 5 bases at J, with 9 bases between the two ends. CDR3 amino acids: CASSKAETGELFF. In DNA, the CDR3 is TGCGCCAGCAGCAAGGCAGAAACCGGGGAGCTGTTTTTT.

This clonotype was counted between two and nine times. The chain joins TRBV10-3 to TRBJ2-1; unclear D gene. Trimming left V 3 bases short and J 6 bases short, with 9 bases between. CDR1 and CDR2 from the germline V gene are ENHRY and SYGVKD. The CDR3 is 13 amino acids. The CDR3 nucleotides are TGTGCCATCAGTGAAGAGATGCGCAATGAGCAGTTCTTC. It codes for CAISEEMRNEQFF.

J is TRBJ1-1 and V is TRBV20-1; D gene unclear. CDR1 is DFQATT, CDR2 SNEGSKA, per germline (reference sequence). The CDR3 has 13 residues. Trimming shortened V by 3 bases and J by 3 bases, and 11 bases separated the two germline ends. CDR3 nucleotide sequence: TGCAGTGCTAGCCTATGGCAGGACACTGAAGCTTTCTTT. This sequence encodes CSASLWQDTEAFF.

This clonotype has at least ten counts. The chain has TRBV7-2 and TRBJ2-1, with TRBD2 matching over 11 bases. J gave up 4 bases and V 5 bases, and 7 bases lay outside the gene matches. Germline assignment: CDR1 SGHTA and CDR2 FQGNSA. This CDR3 comprises 16 residues. The chain's CDR3 is CASSPKGLAGYNEQFF. The CDR3 bases are TGTGCCAGCAGCCCAAAAGGACTAGCGGGTTACAATGAGCAGTTCTTC. Full variable domain (outside the CDR3, taken from reference TRBV7-2 and TRBJ2-1): GAGVSQSPSNKVTEKGKDVELRCDPISGHTALYWYRQSLGQGLEFLIYFQGNSAPDKSGLPSDRFSAERTGGSVSTLTIQRTQQEDSAVYLCASSPKGLAGYNEQFFGPGTRLTVL.

This clonotype appeared a few times. The chain carries TRBV7-2 and TRBJ1-3; 7 nucleotides match TRBD1. This CDR3 has 16 residues. Germline V CDR1 and CDR2: SGHTA, FQGNSA. J gave up 3 bases and V 1 base, and 6 bases lay outside the gene matches. CDR3 residues: CASSLVARGNGNTIYF. The CDR3 DNA follows: TGTGCCAGCAGCTTAGTTGCCAGGGGGAATGGAAACACCATATATTTT.

The chain uses TRBV9 and TRBJ2-1, with D tentatively TRBD2 (6 bases). Germline V gene data show CDR1 as SGDLS and CDR2 as YYNGEE. Trimming cost V 3 bases and J 6 bases, with 16 bases left between them. This CDR3 comprises 15 residues. As DNA, the CDR3 is TGTGCCAGCAGCGGGAGTAGCGGATCCGTCAATGAGCAGTTCTTC. The encoded protein is CASSGSSGSVNEQFF. Based on the CDR3 plus reference TRBV9 and TRBJ2-1, the full variable domain is DSGVTQTPKHLITATGQRVTLRCSPRSGDLSVYWYQQSLDQGLQFLIQYYNGEERAKGNILERFSAQQFPDLHSELNLSSLELGDSALYFCASSGSSGSVNEQFFGPGTRLTVL.